The clone carrying this T cell receptor beta chain has a handful of counts. Its antigen is not identified. These data come from a study of Ad26.COV2.S vaccination and SARS-CoV-2 variants. Study-wide background: The study gave Ad26.COV2.S intramuscularly, once or twice 56 days apart.

As to treatment: roughly 19 received Ad26.COV2.S at low or high dose, single or two shots; several received placebo; per-sample allocation not given. Samples came from day 63 after the first vaccine or placebo injection. The assay was immunoSEQ multiplex PCR, and TCRdb's table has in-frame clones only and misses some. The sample has around 450,000 clones, roughly 89% seen once. Regarding the study as a whole: Compared with placebo recipients, vaccine recipients had higher spike-specific TCR breadth. The TCR-based breadth and depth measures might underestimate overall T cell responses.

The CDR3 has 15 residues. Germline V lookup: CDR1 MNHEY, CDR2 SVGEGT. With V trimmed by 4 bases and J by 3 bases, 2 bases remained unmatched. The rearrangement uses TRBV6-2 or TRBV6-3 and TRBJ1-5, with 11 bases identical to TRBD1. The sequence was obtained from a person between 18 and 65 years old who received the Ad26.COV2.S COVID-19 vaccine or a placebo. Here the sequenced sample was peripheral blood, taken in a trial of Ad26.COV2.S vaccine versus placebo. DNA for the CDR3: TGTGCCAGCAGTTCCGGACAGGGGGCCAATCAGCCCCAGCATTTT. Amino acid sequence: CASSSGQGANQPQHF.